This record looks at one T cell receptor (beta chain) sequence and its context. What it binds is not known. This was the immunoSEQ v3.0 assay at survey level. Assay: immunoSEQ multiplex PCR; the TCRdb copy retains only in-frame clones and omits some. The repertoire holds under 50,000 clones, with around 83% as singletons. Germline V gives CDR1 SGHDT, CDR2 YYEEEE. V dropped 5 bases and J dropped 6 bases, with 17 bases sitting between them. CDR3 size: 15 residues. The data are from a study of long-term antiretroviral therapy in people with HIV. DNA was extracted from around 0.96-9.9 million thawed cryopreserved PBMC. Points from the study as a whole: HIV repertoires spanned tighter CDR3 length ranges than controls did.

This clonotype was obtained from a woman aged 45-65 years with HIV. The specimen comprised unsorted PBMCs, sampled 3.1 years after starting antiretroviral therapy. V gene TRBV5-6 combines with J gene TRBJ2-2; D possibly corresponds to TRBD2 (6 bases). Here the CDR3 reads CASSTRRVGAGELFF. As DNA, the CDR3 is TGTGCCAGCAGTACGAGGAGGGTAGGGGCCGGGGAGCTGTTTTTT.